Each of the 17 T cell receptor beta chains below was sequenced from the same sample in a study of kidney transplant recipient with SARS-CoV-2 infection. TCRdb re-called the reads with MiXCR, one entry per CDR3 protein. This table holds 250,000 or so distinct CDR3 sequences, more than 25% found once. The specimen comprised a blood sample, sampled at baseline and on day 111 from a kidney transplant recipient. The source is a male patient aged 30 to 39 who had COVID-19 and was a kidney transplant recipient. T cells may partly derive from the graft donor.

At least ten counts were recorded for this clonotype. V is TRBV5-4 and J is TRBJ1-2, with D hard to call. The CDR3 contains 16 residues. CDR1 and CDR2 from the germline V gene are SGHNT and YYREEE (reference sequence). Trimming cost V 7 bases and J 4 bases, with 23 bases left between them. CDR3 sequence (DNA): TGTGCCAGCCTTGGTGGCGTACCAGGAAAGACCTATGGCTACACCTTC. This gives the protein CASLGGVPGKTYGYTF.

This clonotype was observed at least ten times. CDR3 residues: CASGPGTGHSGNTIYF. DNA for the CDR3: TGTGCCAGCGGCCCAGGGACAGGGCACTCTGGAAACACCATATATTTT. This chain links TRBV2 with TRBJ1-3, with 9 bases lining up with TRBD1. Per germline, CDR1 SNHLY and CDR2 FYNNEI. Unmatched junction bases numbered 8, after V lost 8 bases and J lost 0 bases. The CDR3 contains 16 residues.

There are many counts of this clonotype. V usage is TRBV7-7 and J usage is TRBJ1-2, with no clear D. CDR3 length equals 17 residues. Germline V gives CDR1 SSHAT, CDR2 FNYEAQ (reference sequence). Trimming took off 5 bases at V and 4 bases at J, with 23 bases between the two ends. The CDR3 spells CASSDKVKCRKTYGYTF. The CDR3 DNA is TGTGCCAGCAGCGACAAGGTTAAGTGCCGAAAGACCTATGGCTACACCTTC.

Of note for this clonotype: The final CDR3 position lacks the conserved phenylalanine or tryptophan, pointing to a likely read error. The rearrangement uses TRBV5-6 and TRBJ1-1; the D gene is possibly TRBD1 (5 bases). CDR1 is SGHDT and CDR2 is YYEEEE in the germline V gene. The V and J ends lost 6 bases and 1 base respectively, with 13 bases between them. The CDR3 has 14 residues. CDR3 residues: CASNTGLKNTEAFL. For the CDR3, the DNA is TGTGCCAGCAACACGGGACTGAAGAACACTGAAGCTTTCCTT.

This clonotype appeared many times. The V gene is TRBV24-1, the J gene TRBJ2-3; D not certain. Between the trimmed V and J ends, which lost 4 bases and 4 bases, there was a span of 11 bases. The CDR3 has 14 amino acids. Germline-derived CDR1 and CDR2 are KGHDR and SFDVKD. The CDR3 is CATSDPHVADTQYF. The CDR3, as DNA: TGTGCCACCAGTGACCCCCACGTTGCAGATACGCAGTATTTT.

About this clonotype itself: A read error may explain this, as a much larger clone is one base away. The chain combines TRBV13 with TRBJ2-2; 9 bases agree with TRBD1. CDR1 PRHDT and CDR2 FYEKMQ come from the germline V gene (reference sequence). The CDR3 covers 15 residues. V shed 7 bases and J 7 bases; nucleotides not matched to a gene: 10. CDR3 residues: CASNLQQGAIGELFF. The CDR3 nucleotides are TGTGCCAGCAATTTGCAACAGGGGGCGATCGGGGAGCTGTTTTTT.

This clonotype was counted many times. The V and J genes are TRBV21-1 and TRBJ2-4; the D call TRBD2 from the table was never checked on the DNA. TRBV21-1 is termed a pseudogene. The CDR3 extends over 17 amino acids. CDR3 nucleotides: TGTGCCAGCTTAATAGCGGGAGAGGGGGTAGCCAAAAACATTCAGTACTTC. It is translated as CASLIAGEGVAKNIQYF.

As for this clonotype: This sequence may be a read error, since a much larger clone differs from it by one base. The chain carries TRBV28 and TRBJ2-7, with no clear D. This CDR3 has 15 residues. The germline V gene has CDR1 MDHEN and CDR2 SYDVKM. The CDR3 DNA follows: TGTGTCAGCAGTCTCCGGGTTACACCAAGCCACGAGCAGTACTTC. It translates to CVSSLRVTPSHEQYF.

Details on this clonotype: A much more abundant neighbour one base away suggests this may be a read error. V is TRBV3-1 and J is TRBJ1-2, with unresolved D. The CDR3 has 17 residues. CDR1 LGHDT and CDR2 YNNKEL come from the germline V gene (reference sequence). The CDR3 coding sequence is TGTGCCAGCAGCGGGTCGAGCACCCTTCGAAAGACCTATGGCTGCACCTTC. Its translation is CASSGSSTLRKTYGCTF.

The sample holds many counts of this clonotype. This chain links TRBV11-3 with TRBJ1-2; D not resolved. CDR3 length: 17 residues. V lost 5 bases and J 4 bases, leaving 23 bases between the germline ends. CDR1 is SGHNT, CDR2 YENEEA, per germline. The CDR3 loop is CASSINRDLGKTYGYTF. CDR3 nucleotides: TGTGCCAGCAGCATCAACCGCGATCTCGGAAAGACCTATGGCTACACCTTC. The whole variable domain, remainder taken from reference TRBV11-3 and TRBJ1-2, is EAGVVQSPRYKIIEKKQPVAFWCNPISGHNTLYWYLQNLGQGPELLIRYENEEAVDDSQLPKDRFSAERLKGVDSTLKIQPAELGDSAVYLCASSINRDLGKTYGYTFGSGTRLTVV.

In its sample, this clonotype was seen a few times. The chain employs TRBV13 and TRBJ2-1; D unresolved. The germline CDR1 and CDR2 sequences are PRHDT and FYEKMQ (reference sequence). The V end was cut by 4 bases, the J end by 12 bases, with 16 bases between. The CDR3 has 13 residues. This CDR3 is CASSWQKRATQFF. CDR3 bases: TGTGCCAGCAGCTGGCAAAAACGGGCCACGCAGTTCTTC.

Turning to this clonotype: A much larger clone differs by one base, so this may be a read error. The chain combines TRBV4-2 with TRBJ2-4; possible D gene TRBD2, 6 bases. The CDR3 runs to 16 residues. The V end was cut by 4 bases, the J end by 8 bases, with 21 bases between. Germline CDR1 is LGHNA and CDR2 is YNFKEQ. The CDR3 loop is CASSRGQGGVGDIQYF. CDR3 bases: TGTGCCAGCAGCCGAGGGCAGGGCGGGGTAGGAGACATTCAGTACTTC.

This clonotype was counted at least ten times. The chain carries TRBV6-5 and TRBJ1-1; D uncertain. CDR3 length: 14 amino acids. Germline-derived CDR1 and CDR2 are MNHEY and SVGAGI. V lost 0 bases, J lost 3 bases, and 8 bases lay in between. The CDR3 sequence is CASSYSAAHTEAFF. The CDR3 DNA reads as TGTGCCAGCAGTTACTCGGCGGCGCACACTGAAGCTTTCTTT.

This clonotype was observed at least ten times. The chain couples TRBV28 to TRBJ2-7; TRBD1 or TRBD2 may be the D gene (5 bases each). The CDR3 has 14 amino acids. Germline CDR1 and CDR2: MDHEN and SYDVKM. V gave up 7 bases and J gave up 3 bases, with 16 bases separating them. The CDR3 reads CASTPPGRYYEQYF. The CDR3 DNA reads TGTGCCAGCACTCCCCCGGGACGGTACTACGAGCAGTACTTC.

This clonotype was counted at least ten times. This chain uses TRBV7-2 with TRBJ2-6; D is undetermined. The CDR3 covers 17 residues. Germline assignment: CDR1 SGHTA and CDR2 FQGNSA. Trimming cost V 1 base and J 0 bases, with 10 bases left between them. CDR3 amino acids: CASSLGTAVSGANVLTF. CDR3 bases: TGTGCCAGCAGCTTAGGGACGGCGGTCTCTGGGGCCAACGTCCTGACTTTC.

Remarks on this clonotype: Given a much more abundant clone one base away, this may be a read error. The chain recombines TRBV12-5 with TRBJ2-4, with a weak D call TRBD1 (5 bases). From germline, CDR1 is LGHNT and CDR2 FRNRAP. The CDR3 is 17 amino acids. CDR3: CASGGNGLQGKTYGHTF. The CDR3, as DNA: TGTGCTAGTGGTGGAAATGGTTTGCAGGGAAAGACCTATGGCCACACCTTC.

This clonotype has at least ten counts. This sequence joins TRBV5-1 and TRBJ2-1, with 10 bases lining up with TRBD2. CDR1 is SGHRS and CDR2 is YFSETQ in the germline V gene. This CDR3 is built from 15 residues. The V segment lost 4 bases and the J segment 4 bases; nucleotides outside the gene matches: 5. CDR3 region: CASSHGLAAYNEQFF. In DNA form, the CDR3 reads TGCGCCAGCAGCCATGGACTAGCGGCATACAATGAGCAGTTCTTC.